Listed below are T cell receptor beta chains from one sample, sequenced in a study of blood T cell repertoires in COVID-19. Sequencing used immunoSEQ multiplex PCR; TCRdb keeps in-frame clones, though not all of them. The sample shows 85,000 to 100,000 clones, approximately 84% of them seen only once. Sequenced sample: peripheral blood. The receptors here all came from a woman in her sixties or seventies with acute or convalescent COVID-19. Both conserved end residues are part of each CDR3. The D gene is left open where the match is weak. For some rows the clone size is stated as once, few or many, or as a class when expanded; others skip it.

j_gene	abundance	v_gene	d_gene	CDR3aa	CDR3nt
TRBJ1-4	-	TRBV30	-	CAGNGPNNEKLFF	TGTGCCGGGAATGGGCCTAATAATGAAAAACTGTTTTTT
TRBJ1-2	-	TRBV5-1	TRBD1	CASSPTTGLANGYTF	TGCGCCAGCAGTCCCACGACAGGGCTTGCAAATGGCTACACCTTC
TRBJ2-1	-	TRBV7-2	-	CASSLALDQNEQFF	TGTGCCAGCAGCTTAGCTTTAGATCAAAATGAGCAGTTCTTC
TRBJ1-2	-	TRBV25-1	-	CASSEALLYGYTF	TGTGCCAGCAGTGAAGCCCTACTCTATGGCTACACCTTC
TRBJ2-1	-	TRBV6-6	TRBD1	CASSYSGTGANEQFF	TGTGCCAGCAGTTACTCGGGGACAGGGGCGAATGAGCAGTTCTTC
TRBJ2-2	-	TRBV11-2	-	CASSLIAASTGELFF	TGTGCCAGCAGCTTAATCGCGGCTAGCACCGGGGAGCTGTTTTTT
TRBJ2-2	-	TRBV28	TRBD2	CASSLRRGGRTGELFF	TGTGCCAGCAGTTTACGGCGGGGGGGCCGGACCGGGGAGCTGTTTTTT
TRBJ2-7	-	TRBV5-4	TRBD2	CASSSGLAQAYEQYF	TGTGCCAGCAGCTCCGGACTAGCGCAAGCCTACGAGCAGTACTTC
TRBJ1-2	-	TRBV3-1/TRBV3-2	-	CASSPSAGRGGYTF	TGTGCCAGCAGCCCCAGTGCAGGCCGGGGTGGCTACACCTTC
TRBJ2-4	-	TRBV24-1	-	CATSDQGDILNIQYF	TGTGCCACCAGTGACCAAGGGGACATCTTGAACATTCAGTACTTC
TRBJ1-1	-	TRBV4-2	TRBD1	CASSQDRGSAEAFF	TGTGCCAGCAGCCAGGACAGGGGCAGCGCTGAAGCTTTCTTT
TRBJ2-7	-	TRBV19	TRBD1	CASSMGQGVSYEQYF	TGTGCCAGTAGTATGGGCCAGGGGGTCTCCTACGAGCAGTACTTC
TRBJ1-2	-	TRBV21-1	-	CASSYKAGRECNYGYTF	TGTGCCAGCAGCTACAAAGCAGGGAGGGAATGTAACTATGGCTACACCTTC
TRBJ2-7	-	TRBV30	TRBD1	CAWSVLAGGRPYEQYF	TGTGCCTGGAGTGTACTAGCAGGGGGCCGCCCCTACGAGCAGTACTTC
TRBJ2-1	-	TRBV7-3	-	CASSPGTPREQFF	TGTGCCAGCAGCCCCGGGACACCTCGAGAGCAGTTCTTC
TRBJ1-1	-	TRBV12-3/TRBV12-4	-	CASSLSTGTEAFF	TGTGCCAGCAGTCTCTCGACGGGAACTGAAGCTTTCTTT
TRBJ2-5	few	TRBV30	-	CAWRGGGETQYF	TGTGCCTGGAGAGGGGGAGGGGAGACCCAGTACTTC
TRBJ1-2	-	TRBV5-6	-	CASSLRGPMRYTF	TGTGCCAGCAGCTTGAGGGGTCCTATGCGGTACACCTTC
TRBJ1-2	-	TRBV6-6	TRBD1	CASSPSRQGSYGYTF	TGTGCCAGCTCACCATCAAGACAGGGGTCTTATGGCTACACCTTC
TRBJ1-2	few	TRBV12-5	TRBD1	CASGQGDYGYTF	TGTGCTAGCGGACAGGGGGACTATGGCTACACCTTC
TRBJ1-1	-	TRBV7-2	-	CASSPWTGGMNTEAFF	TGTGCCAGCAGCCCGTGGACGGGGGGGATGAACACTGAAGCTTTCTTT
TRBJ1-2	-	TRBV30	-	CAWSVRPGGRNGYTF	TGTGCCTGGAGTGTACGCCCGGGTGGAAGGAATGGCTACACCTTC
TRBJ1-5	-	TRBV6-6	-	CASRGGGDGNQPQHF	TGTGCCAGCCGAGGAGGTGGCGATGGCAATCAGCCCCAGCATTTT
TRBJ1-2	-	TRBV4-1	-	CASSQDRDIYGYTF	TGCGCCAGCAGCCAAGATCGGGACATATATGGCTACACCTTC
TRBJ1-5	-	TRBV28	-	CASSSISDGSLTQPQHF	TGTGCCAGCAGTTCAATATCCGACGGGTCCCTTACTCAGCCCCAGCATTTT
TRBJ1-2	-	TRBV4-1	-	CASSHRGRDYGYTF	TGCGCCAGCAGCCACCGAGGGAGAGACTATGGCTACACCTTC
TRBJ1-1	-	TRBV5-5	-	CASSLVLTEAFF	TGTGCCAGCAGCTTGGTTCTTACTGAAGCTTTCTTT
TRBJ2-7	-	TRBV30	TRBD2	CAWSGGGEQYF	TGTGCCTGGAGTGGGGGGGGCGAGCAGTACTTC
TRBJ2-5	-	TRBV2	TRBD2	CASSTAGGAGTQYF	TGTGCCAGCAGTACGGCGGGGGGGGCGGGGACCCAGTACTTC